This TCR beta chain was identified during a study of human T cells and chemical hapten exposure. Per germline, CDR1 SEHNR and CDR2 FQNEAQ (reference sequence). V was cut by 3 bases and J by 3 bases, with 8 bases left in between. The CDR3 length is 13 residues. TCRdb used MiXCR to reprocess the RACE reads, holding one entry per CDR3 protein. Of about 180,000 distinct CDR3 sequences listed, roughly 30% are singletons. Time point reported: pre-sensitization, week 0. Treatment given: therapeutic diphenylcyclopropenone sensitization with weekly scalp DPC. The receptor was isolated from a woman younger than 45 with alopecia areata. Some clones in this sample may be carry-over from other donors' samples. This sample comprised whole blood, obtained in connection with sensitization to the hapten diphenylcyclopropenone (DPC). The rearrangement joins TRBV7-9 to TRBJ2-5, with D perhaps given as TRBD1 or TRBD2 (5 bases each). The CDR3 DNA sequence: TGTGCCAGCAGCTTGGGGACGAAAGAGACCCAGTACTTC. Amino acids: CASSLGTKETQYF.